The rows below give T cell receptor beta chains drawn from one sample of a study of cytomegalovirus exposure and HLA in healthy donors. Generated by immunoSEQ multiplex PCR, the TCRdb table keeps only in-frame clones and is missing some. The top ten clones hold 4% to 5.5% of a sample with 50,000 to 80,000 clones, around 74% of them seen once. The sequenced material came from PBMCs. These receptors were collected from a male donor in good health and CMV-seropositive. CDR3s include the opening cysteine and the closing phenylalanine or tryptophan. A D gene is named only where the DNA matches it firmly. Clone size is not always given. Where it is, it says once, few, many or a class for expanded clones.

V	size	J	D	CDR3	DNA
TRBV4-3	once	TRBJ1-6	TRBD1	CASSPRTGGFYNSPLHF	TGCGCCAGCAGCCCCCGGACAGGGGGATTCTATAATTCACCCCTCCACTTT
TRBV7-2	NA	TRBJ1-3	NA	CASSLPPGSGNTIYF	TGTGCCAGCAGCTTACCTCCGGGCTCTGGAAACACCATATATTTT
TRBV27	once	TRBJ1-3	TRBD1	CASSRQGHSGNTIYF	TGTGCCAGCAGCCGACAGGGCCACTCTGGAAACACCATATATTTT
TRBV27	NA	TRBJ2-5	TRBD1	CASSLTGVQETQYF	TGTGCCAGCAGTTTGACAGGGGTTCAAGAGACCCAGTACTTC
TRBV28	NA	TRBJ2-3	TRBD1	CASSSRDRGPTDTQYF	TGTGCCAGCAGTTCCCGGGACAGGGGCCCCACAGATACGCAGTATTTT
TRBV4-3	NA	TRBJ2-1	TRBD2	CASSQDSSGSSYNEQFF	TGCGCCAGCAGCCAAGATTCTAGCGGGAGCTCCTACAATGAGCAGTTCTTC
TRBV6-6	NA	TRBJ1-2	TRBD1	CASSSTGANYGYTF	TGTGCCAGCAGTTCCACAGGGGCTAACTATGGCTACACCTTC
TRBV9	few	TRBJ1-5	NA	CASSVGASNQPQHF	TGTGCCAGCAGCGTAGGGGCAAGCAATCAGCCCCAGCATTTT
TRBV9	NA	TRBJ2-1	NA	CASSLTSGNEQFF	TGTGCCAGCAGCCTAACCTCCGGGAATGAGCAGTTCTTC
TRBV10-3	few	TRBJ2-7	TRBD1	CAISGANRDSYEQYF	TGTGCCATCAGTGGAGCTAACCGGGACAGCTACGAGCAGTACTTC
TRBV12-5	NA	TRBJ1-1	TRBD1	CASGPDRGLNTEAFF	TGTGCTAGTGGTCCAGACAGGGGACTGAACACTGAAGCTTTCTTT
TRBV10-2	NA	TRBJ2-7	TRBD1	CASTRQGSVEQYF	TGCGCCAGCACCCGACAGGGGTCCGTCGAGCAGTACTTC
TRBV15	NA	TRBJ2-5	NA	CATTTGGGGGETQYF	TGTGCCACCACTACTGGGGGAGGGGGAGGGGAGACCCAGTACTTC
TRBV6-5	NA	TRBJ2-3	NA	CASSYSPRNTQYF	TGTGCCAGCAGTTACTCGCCGAGGAATACGCAGTATTTT
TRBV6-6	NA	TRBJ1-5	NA	CASSYSIGGGNQPQHF	TGTGCCAGCAGTTACTCGATCGGGGGAGGGAATCAGCCCCAGCATTTT
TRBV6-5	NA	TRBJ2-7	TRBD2	CASSYPRVGGGYEQYF	TGTGCCAGCAGTTACCCCCGGGTCGGCGGGGGCTACGAGCAGTACTTC
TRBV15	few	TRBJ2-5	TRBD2	CATMDAGGQETQYF	TGTGCCACCATGGATGCGGGGGGACAAGAGACCCAGTACTTC
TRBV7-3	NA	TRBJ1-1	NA	CASSLYGRGANTEAFF	TGTGCCAGCAGCTTATACGGGCGGGGAGCGAACACTGAAGCTTTCTTT
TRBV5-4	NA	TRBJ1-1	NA	CASSPFGDTEAFF	TGTGCCAGCAGCCCTTTCGGAGACACTGAAGCTTTCTTT
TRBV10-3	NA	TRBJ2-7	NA	CAISGQESYEQYF	TGTGCCATCAGTGGACAGGAGTCCTACGAGCAGTACTTC